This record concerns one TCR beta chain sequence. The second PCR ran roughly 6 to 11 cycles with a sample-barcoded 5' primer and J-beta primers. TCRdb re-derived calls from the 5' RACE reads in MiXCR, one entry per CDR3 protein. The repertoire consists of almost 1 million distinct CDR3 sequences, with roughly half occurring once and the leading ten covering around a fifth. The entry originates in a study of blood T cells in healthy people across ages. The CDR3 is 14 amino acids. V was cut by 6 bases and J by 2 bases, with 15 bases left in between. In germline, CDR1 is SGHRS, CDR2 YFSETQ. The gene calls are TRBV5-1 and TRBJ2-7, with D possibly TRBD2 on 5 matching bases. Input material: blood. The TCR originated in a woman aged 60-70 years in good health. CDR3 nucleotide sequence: TGCGCCAGCACCCCCCTGGGGAGCACCTACGAGCAGTACTTC. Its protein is CASTPLGSTYEQYF.